The 9 T cell receptor beta chains given below trace back to one sample, sequenced in a study of post-analysis software for immune sequencing data. Overall study findings and caveats: Patients showed TRBV5-6, TRBV5-1 and TRBV20-1 among about five TRBV segments more frequent than in controls.

cDNA libraries of TCR beta carried unique molecular identifiers. TCRdb reprocessed the PCR reads via MiXCR and lists one record per CDR3 protein. Among around 500,000 distinct CDR3 sequences listed, around a third were seen once. For these TCRs, the target antigens are not known. The sample comprised blood. Source of these receptors: a girl aged 2-17 years with multiple sclerosis.

The rearrangement uses TRBV6-1 and TRBJ2-5, with 12 bases lining up with TRBD2. CDR1 MNHNS and CDR2 SASEGT come from the germline V gene. This CDR3 is 15 amino acids long. J was trimmed by 5 bases and V by 5 bases; bases with no gene match: 6. CDR3 nucleotides: TGTGCCAGCAGTCCCTCTAGCGGGGGGGCTGAGACCCAGTACTTC. It is translated as CASSPSSGGAETQYF.

As to this clonotype: A clone one base away is much larger, so this may be a read error. This chain uses TRBV10-2 with TRBJ2-1; 7 bases align to TRBD2. This CDR3 is built from 13 residues. V shed 7 bases and J 8 bases; nucleotides not matched to a gene: 8. Germline CDR1 reads WSHSY; CDR2 reads SAAADI. CDR3 bases: TGCGCCAGCAACGCTGGACTAGGCTATGAGCAGTTCTTC. Translating gives CASNAGLGYEQFF.

The chain links TRBV11-2 to TRBJ2-4; 7 nucleotides align to TRBD1. Germline CDR1 and CDR2: SGHAT and FQNNGV. The CDR3 contains 18 residues. V dropped 2 bases and J dropped 0; count of bases not matched to a gene: 10. CDR3 loop: CASSLWSTGPLAKNIQYF. The CDR3, as DNA: TGTGCCAGCAGCTTATGGTCGACAGGGCCTCTAGCCAAAAACATTCAGTACTTC.

This clonotype was counted only a few times. This chain uses TRBV5-6 with TRBJ2-1, with D perhaps TRBD1 (5 bases). This CDR3 comprises 13 residues. Germline V gene lookup returns CDR1 SGHDT and CDR2 YYEEEE. The V end was cut by 4 bases, the J end by 6 bases, with 11 bases between. This CDR3 is CASSIDRSNEQFF. DNA of the CDR3: TGTGCCAGCAGCATTGACAGAAGCAATGAGCAGTTCTTC.

V is TRBV5-1 and J is TRBJ2-1; 8 nucleotides line up with TRBD2. This CDR3 comprises 16 residues. V lost 0 bases to trimming and J lost 5 bases; unmatched junction nucleotides: 7. CDR1 is SGHRS, CDR2 YFSETQ, per germline. In DNA, the CDR3 is TGCGCCAGCAGCTTGGTGGAGCGGGGGCGCAACAATGAGCAGTTCTTC. Its protein product is CASSLVERGRNNEQFF.

This clonotype was seen a handful of times. The chain carries TRBV4-1 and TRBJ1-4; 10 bases map to TRBD1. The J segment lost 8 bases and the V segment lost 4 bases, leaving 7 bases of the junction unmatched. Germline-derived CDR1 and CDR2 are MGHRA and YSYEKL. The CDR3 is 15 amino acids. Here the CDR3 reads CASSRGTGEGEKLFF. CDR3 coding DNA: TGCGCCAGCAGCCGTGGGACAGGGGAAGGCGAAAAACTGTTTTTT.

This clonotype was detected a few times. The J gene is TRBJ2-1, the V gene TRBV29-1, with 8 bases fitting TRBD1. The germline gives CDR1 SQVTM, CDR2 ANQGSEA. This CDR3 contains 13 residues. V lost 4 bases and J lost 15; bases outside the gene matches: 14. The CDR3 is CSVVDRDAPGRFF. CDR3 coding DNA: TGCAGCGTTGTGGACAGGGACGCCCCGGGGCGGTTCTTC.

The chain has TRBV3-1 and TRBJ2-1, with D unclear. This CDR3 contains 13 residues. CDR1 LGHDT and CDR2 YNNKEL come from the germline V gene (reference sequence). V was shortened by 5 bases and J by 8 bases, with 13 bases between the two germline ends. The CDR3 here is CASSARSPDEQFF. The DNA of the CDR3 is TGTGCCAGCAGCGCCCGCTCGCCCGATGAGCAGTTCTTC.

The V and J genes are TRBV11-2 and TRBJ1-2, with no clear D. The germline V gene encodes CDR1 SGHAT and CDR2 FQNNGV. V lost 7 bases, J lost 6 bases, and 15 bases lay in between. The CDR3 loop spans 13 amino acids. CDR3 sequence (DNA): TGTGCCAGCACCGCGGGTCCTGGGCATGGCTACACCTTC. This codes for CASTAGPGHGYTF.